The rows below give T cell receptor beta chains drawn from one sample of a study of early stage breast cancer tumors. Clones were read by immunoSEQ multiplex PCR, and TCRdb kept only the in-frame ones, dropping some. In the table there are around 31,000 clones, around 75% of which are singletons. Sequenced input: blood. These receptors were collected from a person aged 40 to 50 with breast cancer. CDR3s include the opening cysteine and the closing phenylalanine or tryptophan. Fields, in order: V gene, J gene, clone size, D gene, CDR3 length, CDR3 protein, CDR3 DNA. D genes are given only for firm matches. For some rows the clone size is stated as once, few or many, or as a class when expanded; others skip it.

v_gene: TRBV10-1; j_gene: TRBJ2-2; abundance: .; d_gene: .; len: 15; CDR3aa: CASSERRPVAGELFF; CDR3nt: TGCGCCAGCAGTGAACGACGGCCCGTCGCCGGGGAGCTGTTTTTT
v_gene: TRBV7-9; j_gene: TRBJ1-4; abundance: once; d_gene: TRBD1; len: 17; CDR3aa: CASSKSGQGARNEKLFF; CDR3nt: TGTGCCAGCAGCAAGTCGGGACAGGGGGCCCGGAATGAAAAACTGTTTTTT
v_gene: TRBV15; j_gene: TRBJ2-7; abundance: .; d_gene: TRBD1; len: 15; CDR3aa: CATSTYAGTDYEQYF; CDR3nt: TGTGCCACCAGCACCTATGCCGGGACAGACTACGAGCAGTACTTC
v_gene: TRBV10-3; j_gene: TRBJ2-7; abundance: .; d_gene: .; len: 15; CDR3aa: CAISESGLSPGEQYF; CDR3nt: TGTGCCATCAGTGAGTCGGGGTTATCCCCGGGCGAGCAGTACTTC
v_gene: TRBV19; j_gene: TRBJ1-5; abundance: .; d_gene: .; len: 16; CDR3aa: CASSIVAFRSNQPQHF; CDR3nt: TGTGCCAGTAGTATAGTTGCGTTTCGGAGCAATCAGCCCCAGCATTTT
v_gene: TRBV2; j_gene: TRBJ2-7; abundance: .; d_gene: .; len: 15; CDR3aa: CASSDIQGVTYEQYF; CDR3nt: TGTGCCAGCAGTGACATTCAGGGTGTAACCTACGAGCAGTACTTC
v_gene: TRBV28; j_gene: TRBJ2-1; abundance: .; d_gene: .; len: 13; CDR3aa: CASSQRPDNEQFF; CDR3nt: TGTGCCAGCAGCCAGCGTCCGGACAATGAGCAGTTCTTC
v_gene: TRBV7-9; j_gene: TRBJ2-5; abundance: .; d_gene: .; len: 14; CDR3aa: CASSPRGRLETQYF; CDR3nt: TGTGCCAGCAGCCCTCGGGGTAGATTAGAGACCCAGTACTTC
v_gene: TRBV29-1; j_gene: TRBJ2-7; abundance: .; d_gene: .; len: 11; CDR3aa: CSVGGANEQYF; CDR3nt: TGCAGCGTCGGCGGGGCGAACGAGCAGTACTTC
v_gene: TRBV5-1; j_gene: TRBJ2-7; abundance: .; d_gene: .; len: 13; CDR3aa: CASSGGSTYEQYF; CDR3nt: TGCGCCAGCAGCGGGGGTAGTACGTACGAGCAGTACTTC
v_gene: TRBV18; j_gene: TRBJ1-4; abundance: .; d_gene: TRBD1; len: 14; CDR3aa: CASSPGQRDEKLFF; CDR3nt: TGTGCCAGCTCACCGGGACAGCGAGATGAAAAACTGTTTTTT
v_gene: TRBV4-2; j_gene: TRBJ2-3; abundance: .; d_gene: .; len: 13; CDR3aa: CASSQPVTDTQYF; CDR3nt: TGTGCCAGCAGCCAACCCGTTACCGATACGCAGTATTTT
v_gene: TRBV7-2; j_gene: TRBJ2-1; abundance: few; d_gene: .; len: 15; CDR3aa: CASTKEVMGWNEQFF; CDR3nt: TGTGCCAGCACCAAGGAGGTTATGGGTTGGAATGAGCAGTTCTTC
v_gene: TRBV7-2; j_gene: TRBJ2-7; abundance: .; d_gene: TRBD2; len: 14; CDR3aa: CASSRGGRTYEQYF; CDR3nt: TGTGCCAGCAGCCGCGGGGGGAGGACCTACGAGCAGTACTTC
v_gene: TRBV6-1; j_gene: TRBJ2-3; abundance: .; d_gene: TRBD2; len: 15; CDR3aa: CASSEASGSPDTQYF; CDR3nt: TGTGCCAGCAGTGAAGCTAGCGGGAGCCCAGATACGCAGTATTTT
v_gene: TRBV18; j_gene: TRBJ1-1; abundance: .; d_gene: .; len: 14; CDR3aa: CASSPWNDNTEAFF; CDR3nt: TGTGCCAGCTCACCCTGGAACGACAACACTGAAGCTTTCTTT
v_gene: TRBV4-3; j_gene: TRBJ2-7; abundance: .; d_gene: TRBD2; len: 16; CDR3aa: CASSQDARAGAYEQYF; CDR3nt: TGCGCCAGCAGCCAAGATGCCCGGGCGGGGGCCTACGAGCAGTACTTC
v_gene: TRBV7-7; j_gene: TRBJ2-5; abundance: .; d_gene: .; len: 14; CDR3aa: CASSFGGRLETQYF; CDR3nt: TGTGCCAGCAGCTTTGGGGGCAGACTAGAGACCCAGTACTTC
v_gene: TRBV10-3; j_gene: TRBJ2-1; abundance: .; d_gene: .; len: 19; CDR3aa: CAIMGDPGEGAQSYNEQFF; CDR3nt: TGTGCCATCATGGGGGACCCCGGGGAAGGGGCCCAGTCCTACAATGAGCAGTTCTTC
v_gene: TRBV27; j_gene: TRBJ2-3; abundance: .; d_gene: .; len: 15; CDR3aa: CASSLSVEFTDTQYF; CDR3nt: TGTGCCAGCAGTTTATCGGTTGAATTCACAGATACGCAGTATTTT
v_gene: TRBV6-6; j_gene: TRBJ2-1; abundance: once; d_gene: TRBD2; len: 14; CDR3aa: CASRLAGVSYEQFF; CDR3nt: TGTGCCAGCAGACTAGCGGGAGTCAGCTATGAGCAGTTCTTC
v_gene: TRBV30; j_gene: TRBJ1-2; abundance: .; d_gene: TRBD1; len: 14; CDR3aa: CAWSPGTGGHGYTF; CDR3nt: TGTGCCTGGAGTCCTGGGACAGGGGGTCATGGCTACACCTTC
v_gene: TRBV30; j_gene: TRBJ2-5; abundance: .; d_gene: .; len: 13; CDR3aa: CAWQGGNSETQYF; CDR3nt: TGTGCCTGGCAGGGGGGGAATTCAGAGACCCAGTACTTC
v_gene: TRBV7-9; j_gene: TRBJ2-2; abundance: few; d_gene: .; len: 14; CDR3aa: CASSLESFSGELFF; CDR3nt: TGTGCCAGCAGCTTAGAATCCTTTTCCGGGGAGCTGTTTTTT
v_gene: TRBV7-9; j_gene: TRBJ1-1; abundance: .; d_gene: .; len: 14; CDR3aa: CASSLAGQDTEAFF; CDR3nt: TGTGCCAGCAGCTTAGCGGGGCAGGACACTGAAGCTTTCTTT
v_gene: TRBV2; j_gene: TRBJ1-5; abundance: few; d_gene: .; len: 13; CDR3aa: CASRDRLDQPQHF; CDR3nt: TGTGCCAGCAGAGACAGGTTGGATCAGCCCCAGCATTTT
v_gene: TRBV6-1; j_gene: TRBJ2-1; abundance: .; d_gene: .; len: 14; CDR3aa: CASTESGHYNEQFF; CDR3nt: TGTGCCAGCACCGAGTCGGGGCACTACAATGAGCAGTTCTTC
v_gene: TRBV15; j_gene: TRBJ2-1; abundance: .; d_gene: TRBD1; len: 16; CDR3aa: CATSREGQGGINEQFF; CDR3nt: TGTGCCACCAGCAGAGAGGGACAGGGGGGGATAAATGAGCAGTTCTTC